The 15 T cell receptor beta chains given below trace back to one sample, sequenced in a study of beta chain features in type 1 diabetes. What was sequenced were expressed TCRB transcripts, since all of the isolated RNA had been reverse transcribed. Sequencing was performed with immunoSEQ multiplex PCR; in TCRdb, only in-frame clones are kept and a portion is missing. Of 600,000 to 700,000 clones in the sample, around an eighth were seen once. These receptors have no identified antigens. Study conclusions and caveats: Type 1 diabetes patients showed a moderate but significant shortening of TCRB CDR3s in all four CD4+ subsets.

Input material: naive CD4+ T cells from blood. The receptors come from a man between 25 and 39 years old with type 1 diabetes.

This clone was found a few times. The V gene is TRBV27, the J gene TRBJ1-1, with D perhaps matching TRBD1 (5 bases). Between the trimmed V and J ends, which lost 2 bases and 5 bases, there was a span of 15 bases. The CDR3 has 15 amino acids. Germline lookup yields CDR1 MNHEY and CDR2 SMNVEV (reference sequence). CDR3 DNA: TGTGCCAGCAGTTTAAACCAGGGAGGAGGGACTGAAGCTTTCTTT. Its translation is CASSLNQGGGTEAFF.

The CDR3 loop reads CASSYSPGPPRDEQYF. DNA for the CDR3: TGTGCCAGCAGTTACTCCCCGGGACCTCCTCGCGACGAGCAGTACTTC. The gene calls are TRBV6-5 and TRBJ2-7, with D possibly being TRBD1 or TRBD2 (5 bases each). V was clipped by 0 bases and J by 5 bases, with 17 bases between them. The CDR3 totals 16 residues. Looked up from germline, CDR1 is MNHEY and CDR2 is SVGAGI.

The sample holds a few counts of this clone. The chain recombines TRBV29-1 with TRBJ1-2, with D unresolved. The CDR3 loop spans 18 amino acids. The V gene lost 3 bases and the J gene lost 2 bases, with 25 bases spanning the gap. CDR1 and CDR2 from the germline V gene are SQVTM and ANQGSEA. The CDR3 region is CSVDGLYSRRSRNYGYTF. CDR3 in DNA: TGCAGCGTTGATGGATTATACTCCCGACGGAGTCGGAACTATGGCTACACCTTC.

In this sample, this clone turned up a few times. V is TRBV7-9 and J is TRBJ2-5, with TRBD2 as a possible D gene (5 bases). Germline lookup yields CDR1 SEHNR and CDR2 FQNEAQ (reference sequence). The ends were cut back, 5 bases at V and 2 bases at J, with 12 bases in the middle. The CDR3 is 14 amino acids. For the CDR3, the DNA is TGTGCCAGCAGCCAGCCACCGGGGCAAGAGACCCAGTACTTC. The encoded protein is CASSQPPGQETQYF.

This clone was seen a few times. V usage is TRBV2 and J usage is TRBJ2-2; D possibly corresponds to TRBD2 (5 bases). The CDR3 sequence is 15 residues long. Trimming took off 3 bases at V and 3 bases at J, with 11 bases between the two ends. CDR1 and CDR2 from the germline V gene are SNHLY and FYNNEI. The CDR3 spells CASSDRGTHTGELFF. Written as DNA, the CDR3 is TGTGCCAGCAGTGACCGGGGAACCCACACCGGGGAGCTGTTTTTT. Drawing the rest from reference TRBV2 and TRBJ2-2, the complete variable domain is EPEVTQTPSHQVTQMGQEVILRCVPISNHLYFYWYRQILGQKVEFLVSFYNNEISEKSEIFDDQFSVERPDGSNFTLKIRSTKLEDSAMYFCASSDRGTHTGELFFGEGSRLTVL.

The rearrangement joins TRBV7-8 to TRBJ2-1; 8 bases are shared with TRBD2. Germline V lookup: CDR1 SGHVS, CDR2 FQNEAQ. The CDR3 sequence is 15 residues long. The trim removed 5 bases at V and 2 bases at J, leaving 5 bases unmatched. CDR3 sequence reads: CASSQPAGAYNEQFF. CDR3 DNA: TGTGCCAGCAGCCAACCAGCGGGGGCCTACAATGAGCAGTTCTTC.

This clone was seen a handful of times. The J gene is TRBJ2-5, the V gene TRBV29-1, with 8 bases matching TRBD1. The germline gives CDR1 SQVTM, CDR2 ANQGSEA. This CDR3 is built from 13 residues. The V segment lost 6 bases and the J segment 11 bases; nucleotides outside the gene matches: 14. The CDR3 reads CSVSRTGNGEQYF. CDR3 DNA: TGCAGCGTCTCCCGGACAGGGAACGGTGAGCAGTACTTC.

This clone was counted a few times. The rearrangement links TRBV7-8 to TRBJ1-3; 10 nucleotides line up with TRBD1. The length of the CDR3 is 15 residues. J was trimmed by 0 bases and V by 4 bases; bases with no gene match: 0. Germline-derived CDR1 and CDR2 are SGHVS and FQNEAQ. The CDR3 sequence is CASSWTGGSGNTIYF. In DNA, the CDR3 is TGTGCCAGCAGCTGGACAGGGGGCTCTGGAAACACCATATATTTT.

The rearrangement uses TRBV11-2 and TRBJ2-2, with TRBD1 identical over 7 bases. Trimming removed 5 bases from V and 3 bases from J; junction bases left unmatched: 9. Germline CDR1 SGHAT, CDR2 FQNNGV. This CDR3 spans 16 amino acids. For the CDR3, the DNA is TGTGCCAGCAGCCGATACCGGGACAGTCACACCGGGGAGCTGTTTTTT. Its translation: CASSRYRDSHTGELFF.

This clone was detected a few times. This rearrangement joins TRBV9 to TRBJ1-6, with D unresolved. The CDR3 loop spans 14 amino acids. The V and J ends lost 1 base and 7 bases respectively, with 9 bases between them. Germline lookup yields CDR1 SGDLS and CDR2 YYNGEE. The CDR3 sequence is CASSVNSENSPLHF. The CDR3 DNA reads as TGTGCCAGCAGCGTAAACAGTGAGAATTCACCCCTCCACTTT.

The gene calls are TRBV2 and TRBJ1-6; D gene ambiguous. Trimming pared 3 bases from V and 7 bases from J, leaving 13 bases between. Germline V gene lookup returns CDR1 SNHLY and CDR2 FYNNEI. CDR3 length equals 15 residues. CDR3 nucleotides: TGTGCCAGCAGTGAGATGCGGGCGGTGAATTCACCCCTCCACTTT. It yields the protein CASSEMRAVNSPLHF.

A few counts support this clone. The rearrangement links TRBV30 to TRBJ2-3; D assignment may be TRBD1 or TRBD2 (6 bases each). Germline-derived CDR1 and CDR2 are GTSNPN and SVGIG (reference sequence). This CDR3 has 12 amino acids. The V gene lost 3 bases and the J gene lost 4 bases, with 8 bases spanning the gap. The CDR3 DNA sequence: TGTGCCTGGAGCGGGGGCCCAGATACGCAGTATTTT. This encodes CAWSGGPDTQYF.

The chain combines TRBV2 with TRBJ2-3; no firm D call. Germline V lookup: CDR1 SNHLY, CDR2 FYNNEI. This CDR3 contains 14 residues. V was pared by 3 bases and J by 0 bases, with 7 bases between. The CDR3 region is CASSDLDSTDTQYF. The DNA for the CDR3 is TGTGCCAGCAGTGATTTGGATAGCACAGATACGCAGTATTTT.

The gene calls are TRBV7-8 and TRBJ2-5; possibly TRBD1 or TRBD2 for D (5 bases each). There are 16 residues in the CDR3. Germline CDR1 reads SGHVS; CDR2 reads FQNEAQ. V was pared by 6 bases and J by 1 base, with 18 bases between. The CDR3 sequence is CASSPWGIGPQETQYF. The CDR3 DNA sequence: TGTGCCAGCAGTCCTTGGGGGATAGGGCCCCAAGAGACCCAGTACTTC.

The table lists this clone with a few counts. CDR3 in DNA: TGTGCCAGCAGTGAAAATGGACTAGCGGGGACGAACACCGGGGAGCTGTTTTTT. This codes for CASSENGLAGTNTGELFF. V and J are TRBV2 and TRBJ2-2; TRBD2 matches at 12 bases. Trimming took 2 bases from V and 0 from J; bases not matched to a gene: 4. CDR1 and CDR2 (germline): SNHLY, FYNNEI. This CDR3 has 18 residues.